A single sample gave rise to the 28 T cell receptor beta chains below, sequenced in a study of T cell repertoires in cytomegalovirus infection. Each CDR3 protein is one row after TCRdb ran MiXCR on the reads. The table includes around 280,000 distinct CDR3 sequences, roughly 13% detected once. The sample was PBMCs. Receptors were obtained from a human donor in good health (CMV status not recorded). Some clones in this sample may be carry-over from other donors' samples.

In its sample, this clonotype was seen once. The chain joins TRBV5-4 to TRBJ2-3; 11 bases map to TRBD1. The CDR3 is 15 residues long. Germline values: CDR1 SGHNT, CDR2 YYREEE (reference sequence). With 3 bases clipped from V and 3 bases from J, the junction kept 3 bases outside the gene matches. CDR3 sequence (DNA): TGTGCCAGCAGCTGGACAGGGGGCGTAACAGATACGCAGTATTTT. Its protein product is CASSWTGGVTDTQYF.

This clonotype was found many times. This sequence joins TRBV20-1 and TRBJ2-7; perhaps TRBD1 as D (6 bases). V was shortened by 4 bases and J by 2 bases, with 9 bases between the two germline ends. Germline values: CDR1 DFQATT, CDR2 SNEGSKA (reference sequence). The CDR3 sequence is 12 residues long. The chain's CDR3 is CSATTGTYEQYF. CDR3 sequence (DNA): TGCAGTGCTACGACAGGAACCTACGAGCAGTACTTC.

This clonotype was observed a handful of times. The genes are TRBV5-1 and TRBJ1-1; TRBD1 is a possible D gene (6 bases). The V and J ends lost 1 base and 1 base respectively, with 14 bases between them. Germline V gene data show CDR1 as SGHRS and CDR2 as YFSETQ. CDR3 size: 16 residues. CDR3 in DNA: TGCGCCAGCAGCTTGACCCCCCCGACAGGGAACACTGAAGCTTTCTTT. Amino acids: CASSLTPPTGNTEAFF.

This clonotype showed up just a few times. The chain is built from TRBV12-3 or TRBV12-4 and TRBJ2-1; 10 bases are a match to TRBD2. This CDR3 has 14 residues. With V trimmed by 3 bases and J by 9 bases, 5 bases remained unmatched. The CDR3 loop reads CASSFKRGGVEQFF. The CDR3 DNA sequence: TGTGCCAGCAGTTTCAAGCGGGGGGGCGTTGAGCAGTTCTTC.

This clonotype was counted at least ten times. This sequence joins TRBV7-2 and TRBJ2-1; 9 bases align to TRBD2. This CDR3 spans 14 amino acids. CDR1 and CDR2 (germline): SGHTA, FQGNSA. V lost 8 bases, J lost 5 bases, and 7 bases stayed unmatched. For the CDR3, the DNA is TGTGCCAGCCTAGCGGGAAGGGTAAACAATGAGCAGTTCTTC. Residues: CASLAGRVNNEQFF.

This clonotype came up many times. This rearrangement joins TRBV27 to TRBJ2-1; D is uncertain. Trimming removed 2 bases from V and 4 bases from J, with 3 bases in between. CDR1 MNHEY and CDR2 SMNVEV come from the germline V gene (reference sequence). This CDR3 has 12 amino acids. The chain's CDR3 is CASSLNYNEQFF. CDR3 in DNA: TGTGCCAGCAGTTTAAATTACAATGAGCAGTTCTTC.

This chain uses TRBV6-1 with TRBJ2-5; D may correspond to TRBD1 or TRBD2 (5 bases each). V lost 0 bases and J 4 bases, leaving 30 bases between the germline ends. The CDR3 runs to 21 residues. The germline gives CDR1 MNHNS, CDR2 SASEGT. The DNA for the CDR3 is TGTGCCAGCAGTGAAGCAGAGGGGTATTTTGGCGGCGTCGGTCATCGAGAGACCCAGTACTTC. Translated, it gives CASSEAEGYFGGVGHRETQYF.

The V gene is TRBV19, the J gene TRBJ1-2; D is ambiguous. The CDR3 runs to 14 residues. V shed 1 base and J shed 4 bases, with 10 bases lying between them. From germline, CDR1 is LNHDA and CDR2 SQIVND (reference sequence). As DNA, the CDR3 is TGTGCCAGTAGTATAGTCGGCATTTTCTATGGCTACACCTTC. It specifies CASSIVGIFYGYTF.

The sample holds many counts of this clonotype. The rearrangement joins TRBV12-5 to TRBJ1-1; 10 nucleotides match TRBD1. Germline V CDR1 and CDR2: LGHNT, FRNRAP. V dropped 6 bases and J dropped 5; count of bases not matched to a gene: 6. CDR3 length equals 14 residues. The CDR3 coding sequence is TGTGCTAGTGGCGAAGGACAGGGGGTTACTGAAGCTTTCTTT. The encoded protein is CASGEGQGVTEAFF.

This clonotype was detected many times. The V and J genes are TRBV28 and TRBJ1-5, with D tentatively TRBD1 (6 bases). The CDR3 consists of 14 residues. With 6 bases removed from V and 7 bases from J, the gap between germline ends came to 16 bases. The germline V gene encodes CDR1 MDHEN and CDR2 SYDVKM. DNA of the CDR3: TGTGCCAGCAGACCCTCAGGGGAGAGGCAGCCCCAGCATTTT. It is translated as CASRPSGERQPQHF.

This clonotype was picked up a small number of times. This sequence joins TRBV28 and TRBJ2-5; D is possibly TRBD1 (6 bases). Trimming cost V 5 bases and J 4 bases, with 17 bases left between them. The CDR3 runs 15 residues. CDR1 is MDHEN, CDR2 SYDVKM, per germline. CDR3 sequence (DNA): TGTGCCAGCAGTCCCGGACAGATGAGGGCAGAGACCCAGTACTTC. Protein: CASSPGQMRAETQYF. Using reference TRBV28 and TRBJ2-5 for the parts outside the CDR3, the full variable domain is DVKVTQSSRYLVKRTGEKVFLECVQDMDHENMFWYRQDPGLGLRLIYFSYDVKMKEKGDIPEGYSVSREKKERFSLILESASTNQTSMYLCASSPGQMRAETQYFGPGTRLLVL.

This clonotype was seen repeatedly, ten times or more. V is TRBV7-2 and J is TRBJ1-1; 7 bases agree with TRBD1. The CDR3 sequence is 13 residues long. V was clipped by 3 bases and J by 5 bases; unmatched bases: 3. The germline V gene has CDR1 SGHTA and CDR2 FQGNSA. The DNA for the CDR3 is TGTGCCAGCAGCTTGCAGGGGGTGACTGAAGCTTTCTTT. Protein: CASSLQGVTEAFF.

This clonotype showed up many times. The genes are TRBV7-2 and TRBJ2-5; 8 bases align to TRBD1. The CDR3 consists of 15 residues. V shed 5 bases, J shed 5 bases, and the junction held 10 bases outside the gene matches. Germline V gene lookup returns CDR1 SGHTA and CDR2 FQGNSA. CDR3 loop: CASSKLDRVWETQYF. The DNA of the CDR3 is TGTGCCAGCAGCAAACTGGACAGGGTCTGGGAGACCCAGTACTTC.

As regards this clonotype: The junction departs from the called germline gene at one end, perhaps through a read error. The chain recombines TRBV29-1 with TRBJ1-1, with 9 bases fitting TRBD1. The CDR3 is 15 residues long. CDR1 is SQVTM and CDR2 is ANQGSEA in the germline V gene. The CDR3 nucleotides read TGCAGCGTTGAACGCGCGGGACAGGGTATAACTGAAGATTGCTTT. It yields the protein CSVERAGQGITEDCF.

This clonotype was counted ten times or more. The CDR3 DNA reads TGTGCCAGCAGCTTATCCAGGGCTCCGATGCAGAACACTGAAGCTTTCTTT. Translation gives CASSLSRAPMQNTEAFF. This chain links TRBV7-8 with TRBJ1-1; tentative D call: TRBD1 (5 bases). V gave up 2 bases and J gave up 1 base, with 17 bases separating them. Germline loops: CDR1 SGHVS, CDR2 FQNEAQ. This CDR3 comprises 17 residues.

This clonotype was counted a few times. The rearrangement uses TRBV12-3 or TRBV12-4 and TRBJ1-2; 8 positions match TRBD1. The length of the CDR3 is 13 residues. J was trimmed by 8 bases and V by 6 bases; bases with no gene match: 8. CDR3 bases: TGTGCCAGCAGAGGGACAGGAGCTAGGGGCTACACCTTC. It translates to CASRGTGARGYTF.

Of note for this clonotype: The junction departs from germline at one end; a sequencing error may be responsible. V and J are TRBV18 and TRBJ1-2; 7 positions match TRBD1. CDR1 is KGHSH and CDR2 is LQKENI in the germline V gene. This CDR3 has 13 residues. The CDR3 region is CASSRGQDYDYTF. Here the CDR3 DNA reads TGTGCCAGCTCACGTGGACAGGACTATGACTACACCTTC.

This chain uses TRBV14 with TRBJ1-5; D is possibly TRBD1 (6 bases). With 1 base removed from V and 7 bases from J, the gap between germline ends came to 8 bases. Per the germline V gene, CDR1 is SGHDN and CDR2 is FVKESK. The CDR3 totals 13 residues. The CDR3 spells CASSQGGAQPQHF. The CDR3 bases are TGTGCCAGCAGCCAAGGGGGGGCGCAGCCCCAGCATTTT.

This clonotype was counted a few times. The chain joins TRBV28 to TRBJ2-3, with a tentative D call TRBD2 (6 bases). The ends were cut back, 3 bases at V and 10 bases at J, with 26 bases in the middle. Germline assignment: CDR1 MDHEN and CDR2 SYDVKM. The CDR3 totals 17 residues. The CDR3 DNA is TGTGCCAGCAGTTTTGGGCGCCTGTCGGGAGAGGCTTCAGCGCAGTATTTT. Amino acid sequence: CASSFGRLSGEASAQYF.

This clonotype was seen ten or more times. The CDR3: CASGNSGGVADTQYF. The CDR3, as DNA: TGTGCCAGCGGAAACTCGGGAGGGGTGGCGGATACGCAGTATTTT. This sequence joins TRBV7-2 and TRBJ2-3; 8 bases line up with TRBD2. V dropped 8 bases and J dropped 6; count of bases not matched to a gene: 13. The V gene's germline CDR1 is SGHTA and CDR2 FQGNSA. This CDR3 is built from 15 residues.

This chain uses TRBV28 with TRBJ2-7; TRBD2 agrees at 7 bases. The J segment lost 0 bases and the V segment lost 6 bases, leaving 8 bases of the junction unmatched. CDR1 is MDHEN and CDR2 is SYDVKM in the germline V gene. The CDR3 length is 15 residues. The CDR3 sequence: CASSPQAGRSYEQYF. The CDR3 DNA reads TGTGCCAGCAGCCCCCAAGCGGGGCGCTCCTACGAGCAGTACTTC.

This clonotype has a count of ten or more. This chain joins TRBV7-3 and TRBJ1-1, with TRBD1 as a possible D gene (5 bases). The CDR3 totals 15 residues. V lost 3 bases, J lost 1 base, and 12 bases lay in between. Germline CDR1 SGHTA, CDR2 FQGTGA. The CDR3 reads CASSLSTVENTEAFF. The CDR3 DNA sequence: TGTGCCAGCAGCTTGTCGACAGTAGAGAACACTGAAGCTTTCTTT.

This clonotype was seen ten or more times. The chain has TRBV28 and TRBJ1-1; D might be TRBD1 (5 bases). The V end lost 5 bases, the J end lost 6 bases, and 10 bases lay between the germline ends. The germline V gene encodes CDR1 MDHEN and CDR2 SYDVKM. The CDR3 runs 12 residues. The CDR3 here is CASSPLGAEAFF. The CDR3 DNA reads as TGTGCCAGCAGTCCCTTAGGGGCTGAAGCTTTCTTT.

This clonotype was counted a few times. The V gene is TRBV20-1, the J gene TRBJ1-1; D is possibly TRBD1 (5 bases). This CDR3 region has 15 residues. V shed 6 bases and J shed 6 bases, with 23 bases lying between them. Germline V CDR1 and CDR2: DFQATT, SNEGSKA (reference sequence). The CDR3 DNA reads as TGCAGTGCCCGGGACTCCCCATCGCCTGTCGCTGAAGCTTTCTTT. Protein sequence: CSARDSPSPVAEAFF.

There are many counts of this clonotype. This sequence joins TRBV7-2 and TRBJ2-3; D gene unclear. V was shortened by 1 base and J by 0 bases, with 2 bases between the two germline ends. Germline CDR1 and CDR2: SGHTA and FQGNSA. This CDR3 has 13 amino acids. The CDR3 region has the DNA TGTGCCAGCAGCTTAGAAAGCACAGATACGCAGTATTTT. The encoded protein is CASSLESTDTQYF.

The J gene is TRBJ2-2, the V gene TRBV14; D not resolved. Germline CDR1 and CDR2: SGHDN and FVKESK. Trimming left V 0 bases short and J 8 bases short, with 7 bases between. The CDR3 runs 13 residues. CDR3 nucleotides: TGTGCCAGCAGCCAAGATCTGGATGGGGAGCTGTTTTTT. Protein product: CASSQDLDGELFF.

This clonotype appeared a few times. The chain is built from TRBV7-3 and TRBJ2-2; D possibly corresponds to TRBD1 (6 bases). The germline V gene has CDR1 SGHTA and CDR2 FQGTGA. The V gene lost 5 bases and the J gene lost 5 bases, with 15 bases spanning the gap. This CDR3 contains 15 residues. For the CDR3, the DNA is TGTGCCAGCAGCCCGAAGGGGGTGAAAACCGGGGAGCTGTTTTTT. This gives the protein CASSPKGVKTGELFF.

The chain uses TRBV4-1 and TRBJ1-2; 9 nucleotides align to TRBD1. Germline trimming cut 2 bases from V and 4 bases from J; bases unmatched to any gene: 2. CDR1 MGHRA and CDR2 YSYEKL come from the germline V gene. CDR3 length: 14 residues. Here the CDR3 reads CASSQQDRGYGYTF. The CDR3 DNA reads TGCGCCAGCAGCCAACAGGACAGGGGCTATGGCTACACCTTC.